The TCR beta chain under discussion was sequenced for a study of cytomegalovirus exposure and HLA in healthy donors. Study outcomes and limitations: The study listed around 150 cytomegalovirus-associated TCR beta chains.

This CDR3 region has 13 residues. Germline V CDR1 and CDR2: MNHEY, SVGAGI. Trimming pared 8 bases from V and 2 bases from J, leaving 10 bases between. Researchers ran the PCR with 60 Vbeta and 13 Jbeta primers. Sequencing was performed with immunoSEQ multiplex PCR; in TCRdb, only in-frame clones are kept and a portion is missing. The sample includes 130,000 or so clones, over 70% of them seen just once. As to this clone: The target antigen is unknown.

The receptor was isolated from a woman aged 18-29 years in good health and CMV-seronegative. The specimen was PBMCs. This chain links TRBV6-5 with TRBJ1-5; no definite D call. CDR3 sequence: CASSPRGNQPQHF. The CDR3, as DNA: TGTGCCAGCTCGCCACGCGGCAATCAGCCCCAGCATTTT.